The 3 T cell receptor beta chains reported below all come from one sample, sequenced in a study of persistence of HIV-infected CD4 T cells. The libraries were made with immunoSEQ version 4 in survey mode. Produced via immunoSEQ multiplex PCR; TCRdb's table is partial and in-frame only. The data hold 35,000 to 55,000 clones, with 88% observed a single time. Antigen specificity for these receptors is unknown. Anti-CD3/anti-CD28 beads served as a nonspecific positive control stimulus. Sorting of responding CD4+ T cells relied on upregulated CD40 ligand together with CD69. Material: CD4+ T cells sorted from PBMCs after roughly 17-hour stimulation, obtained from a patient who received antiretroviral therapy. The receptor set was obtained from an adult woman with HIV who was CMV-seropositive.

This chain uses TRBV19 with TRBJ2-3, with 9 nucleotides matching TRBD2. Germline-derived CDR1 and CDR2 are LNHDA and SQIVND (reference sequence). The CDR3 loop spans 16 amino acids. Losses at the gene ends were 7 bases for V and 4 bases for J; bases not matched to a gene: 12. The CDR3 sequence is CASNAVAAGGPDTQYF. CDR3 nucleotide sequence: TGTGCCAGTAACGCGGTTGCAGCGGGGGGTCCAGATACGCAGTATTTT.

This sequence joins TRBV10-3 and TRBJ1-2, with TRBD1 as a possible D gene (5 bases). Per the germline V gene, CDR1 is ENHRY and CDR2 is SYGVKD. There are 14 residues in the CDR3. Deletions cut 4 bases from V and 4 bases from J, with 13 bases between. The CDR3 DNA sequence: TGTGCCATCAGTGCCCCGGGACCTGCCTATGGCTACACCTTC. Its translation is CAISAPGPAYGYTF.

The V and J genes are TRBV5-1 and TRBJ1-1; possibly TRBD1 for D (5 bases). This CDR3 spans 14 amino acids. V gave up 0 bases and J gave up 3 bases, with 9 bases separating them. Germline values: CDR1 SGHRS, CDR2 YFSETQ. DNA for the CDR3: TGCGCCAGCAGCTTGGGCGGGGGGTACACTGAAGCTTTCTTT. Amino acid sequence: CASSLGGGYTEAFF.